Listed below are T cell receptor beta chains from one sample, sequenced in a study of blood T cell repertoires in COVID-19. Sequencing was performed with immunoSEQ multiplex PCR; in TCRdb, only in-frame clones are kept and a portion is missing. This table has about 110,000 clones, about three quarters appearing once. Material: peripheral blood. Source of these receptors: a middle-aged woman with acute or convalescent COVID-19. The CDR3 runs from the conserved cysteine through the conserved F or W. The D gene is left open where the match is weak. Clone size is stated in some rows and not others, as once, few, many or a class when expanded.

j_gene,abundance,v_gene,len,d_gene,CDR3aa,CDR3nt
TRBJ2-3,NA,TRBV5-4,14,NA,CASSLPTSTDTQYF,TGTGCCAGCAGCTTACCAACTAGCACAGATACGCAGTATTTT
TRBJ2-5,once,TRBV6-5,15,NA,CASSRYWGEQETQYF,TGTGCCAGCAGTAGATATTGGGGAGAGCAAGAGACCCAGTACTTC
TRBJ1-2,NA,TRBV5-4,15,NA,CASSGPDSPNYGYTF,TGTGCCAGCAGCGGACCGGACAGCCCAAACTATGGCTACACCTTC
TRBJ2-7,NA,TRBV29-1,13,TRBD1,CSVGTGPSYEQYF,TGCAGCGTCGGGACAGGCCCCTCCTACGAGCAGTACTTC
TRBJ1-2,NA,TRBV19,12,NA,CASSRGREGYTF,TGTGCCAGTAGTAGGGGCAGGGAAGGCTACACCTTC
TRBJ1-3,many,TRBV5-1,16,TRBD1,CASSFAGGNSGNTIYF,TGCGCCAGCAGCTTCGCAGGGGGCAACTCTGGAAACACCATATATTTT
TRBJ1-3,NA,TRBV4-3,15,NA,CASSQDPNGGNTIYF,TGCGCCAGCAGCCAAGACCCCAACGGGGGAAACACCATATATTTT
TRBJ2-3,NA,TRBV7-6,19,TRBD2,CASSRDPPLAGASTDTQYF,TGTGCCAGCAGCCGAGACCCCCCTCTAGCGGGAGCTTCCACAGATACGCAGTATTTT
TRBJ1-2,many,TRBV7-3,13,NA,CASSFSKAYGYTF,TGTGCCAGCAGCTTTTCTAAAGCCTATGGCTACACCTTC
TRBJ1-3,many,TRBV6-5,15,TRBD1,CASSRATGEGNTIYF,TGTGCCAGCAGTCGTGCGACAGGGGAGGGAAACACCATATATTTT
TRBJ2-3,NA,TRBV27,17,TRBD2,CASSRTSGVHYTDTQYF,TGTGCCAGCAGTCGGACTAGCGGAGTCCATTACACAGATACGCAGTATTTT
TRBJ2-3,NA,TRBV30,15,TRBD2,CAWSVLGGEVDTQYF,TGTGCCTGGAGTGTACTCGGGGGGGAGGTAGATACGCAGTATTTT
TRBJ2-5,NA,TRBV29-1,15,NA,CSAPGRSGPQETQYF,TGCAGCGCCCCGGGGAGGAGCGGCCCCCAAGAGACCCAGTACTTC
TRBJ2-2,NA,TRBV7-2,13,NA,CASSPGEGGELFF,TGTGCCAGCAGCCCCGGTGAGGGCGGGGAGCTGTTTTTT
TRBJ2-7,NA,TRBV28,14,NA,CASSGMGTSYEQYF,TGTGCCAGCAGTGGCATGGGGACAAGCTACGAGCAGTACTTC
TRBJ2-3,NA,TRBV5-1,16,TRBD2,CASSSGLAGLTDTQYF,TGCGCCAGCAGCTCCGGACTAGCCGGGCTCACAGATACGCAGTATTTT
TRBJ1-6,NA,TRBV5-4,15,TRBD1,CASSPRQGDNSPLHF,TGTGCCAGCAGCCCTCGACAGGGGGATAATTCACCCCTCCACTTT
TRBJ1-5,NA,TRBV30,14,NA,CAWSVSSGNQPQHF,TGTGCCTGGAGTGTCAGTTCAGGGAATCAGCCCCAGCATTTT
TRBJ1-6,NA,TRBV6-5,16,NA,CASSYPQGSRQSPLHF,TGTGCCAGCAGTTATCCCCAGGGGAGTCGTCAGTCACCCCTCCACTTT
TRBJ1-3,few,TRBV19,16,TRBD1,CASRGTGAISGNTIYF,TGTGCCAGTAGGGGAACAGGGGCAATCTCTGGAAACACCATATATTTT
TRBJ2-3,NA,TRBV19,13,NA,CASSPAYTDTQYF,TGTGCCAGTAGTCCAGCGTACACAGATACGCAGTATTTT
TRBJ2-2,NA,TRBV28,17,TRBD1,CASSDPAGQGITGELFF,TGTGCCAGCAGTGACCCCGCGGGACAGGGGATCACCGGGGAGCTGTTTTTT
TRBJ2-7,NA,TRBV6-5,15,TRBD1,CASQSTGGWSYEQYF,TGTGCCAGCCAATCCACAGGGGGCTGGTCCTACGAGCAGTACTTC
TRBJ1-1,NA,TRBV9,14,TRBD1,CASSRQGTNTEAFF,TGTGCCAGCAGCAGACAGGGGACCAACACTGAAGCTTTCTTT
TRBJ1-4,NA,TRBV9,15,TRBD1,CASSVEPQGNEKLFF,TGTGCCAGCAGCGTAGAACCACAGGGGAATGAAAAACTGTTTTTT
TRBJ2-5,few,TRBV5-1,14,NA,CASSIQGDVETQYF,TGCGCCAGCAGCATTCAGGGTGATGTTGAGACCCAGTACTTC
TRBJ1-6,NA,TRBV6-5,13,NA,CASSYSSDSPLHF,TGTGCCAGCAGTTACTCCTCGGATTCACCCCTCCACTTT
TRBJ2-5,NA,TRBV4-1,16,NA,CASSQDGAGLRETQYF,TGCGCCAGCAGCCAAGATGGGGCAGGGCTGAGGGAGACCCAGTACTTC
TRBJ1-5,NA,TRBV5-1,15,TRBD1,CASSRTGGRDQPQHF,TGCGCCAGCAGCCGCACAGGGGGTAGGGATCAGCCCCAGCATTTT
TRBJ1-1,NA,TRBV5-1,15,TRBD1,CASSSWTGKNTEAFF,TGCGCCAGCAGCTCCTGGACAGGGAAGAACACTGAAGCTTTCTTT
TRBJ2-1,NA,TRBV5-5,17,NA,CASSLAGGLSSYNEQFF,TGTGCCAGCAGCTTGGCGGGGGGCCTGAGCTCCTACAATGAGCAGTTCTTC
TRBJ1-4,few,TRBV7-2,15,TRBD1,CASSLATGINEKLFF,TGTGCCAGCAGCTTAGCGACAGGGATAAATGAAAAACTGTTTTTT
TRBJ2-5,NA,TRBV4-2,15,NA,CASSQDRGGQETQYF,TGTGCCAGCAGCCAAGACAGGGGAGGGCAAGAGACCCAGTACTTC
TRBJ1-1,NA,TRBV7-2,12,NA,CASSLSGPEAFF,TGTGCCAGCAGCTTATCAGGGCCTGAAGCTTTCTTT
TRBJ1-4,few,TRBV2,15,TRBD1,CASSPTGQINEKLFF,TGTGCCAGCAGCCCGACGGGACAGATTAATGAAAAACTGTTTTTT
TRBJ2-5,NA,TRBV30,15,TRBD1,CAWSLGQGLQETQYF,TGTGCCTGGTCCCTTGGACAGGGACTTCAAGAGACCCAGTACTTC
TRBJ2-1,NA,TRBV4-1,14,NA,CASSQARDYNEQFF,TGCGCCAGCAGCCAAGCGCGGGACTACAATGAGCAGTTCTTC
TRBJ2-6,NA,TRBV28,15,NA,CASSFQGSGANVLTF,TGTGCCAGCAGTTTCCAGGGGTCTGGGGCCAACGTCCTGACTTTC
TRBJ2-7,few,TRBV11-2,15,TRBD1,CASSLTGLSSYEQYF,TGTGCCAGCAGCTTGACAGGGCTGAGCTCCTACGAGCAGTACTTC
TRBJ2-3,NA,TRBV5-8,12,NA,CASSLGRQIQYF,TGTGCCAGCAGCTTGGGTCGACAGATCCAGTATTTT
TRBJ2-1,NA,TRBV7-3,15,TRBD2,CASSYSGGELNEQFF,TGTGCCAGCAGCTATAGCGGGGGCGAACTCAATGAGCAGTTCTTC
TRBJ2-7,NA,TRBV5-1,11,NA,CASSLDREQYF,TGCGCCAGCAGCTTGGATAGAGAGCAGTACTTC
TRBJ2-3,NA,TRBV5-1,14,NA,CASSWSQGGDTQYF,TGCGCCAGCAGCTGGAGCCAAGGGGGAGATACGCAGTATTTT
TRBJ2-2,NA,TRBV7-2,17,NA,CASSVTGRRANTGELFF,TGTGCCAGCAGCGTGACAGGTCGGCGGGCCAACACCGGGGAGCTGTTTTTT
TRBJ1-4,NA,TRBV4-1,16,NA,CASSQADSQRVGKLFF,TGCGCCAGCAGCCAAGCGGACAGTCAGAGGGTTGGAAAACTGTTTTTT
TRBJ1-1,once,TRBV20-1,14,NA,CSASSGGRHTEAFF,TGCAGTGCTAGTAGCGGGGGGAGGCACACTGAAGCTTTCTTT
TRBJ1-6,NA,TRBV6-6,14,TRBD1,CASSRGQGNSPLHF,TGTGCCAGCAGCCGGGGACAGGGGAATTCACCCCTCCACTTT
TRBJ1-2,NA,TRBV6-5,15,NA,CASSYSVDNNYGYTF,TGTGCCAGCAGTTACTCTGTTGACAATAACTATGGCTACACCTTC
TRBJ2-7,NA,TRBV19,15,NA,CASSTIARGTYEQYF,TGTGCCAGTAGTACCATCGCGAGGGGGACCTACGAGCAGTACTTC
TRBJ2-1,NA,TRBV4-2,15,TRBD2,CASSPTSGGAHEQFF,TGTGCCAGCAGCCCGACTAGCGGGGGGGCCCATGAGCAGTTCTTC
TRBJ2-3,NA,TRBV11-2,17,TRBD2,CASSLDKLAGGGDTQYF,TGTGCCAGCAGCTTAGATAAACTAGCGGGGGGTGGAGATACGCAGTATTTT
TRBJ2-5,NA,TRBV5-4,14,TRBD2,CASSPSGGQETQYF,TGTGCCAGCAGCCCGAGCGGGGGCCAAGAGACCCAGTACTTC